This section outlines one TCR beta chain sequence together with its context. Antigen: not known. The germline V gene encodes CDR1 MDHEN and CDR2 SYDVKM. The V end lost 6 bases, the J end lost 4 bases, and 9 bases lay between the germline ends. This CDR3 region has 12 residues. The sample belongs to a study of T cell responses to AZD1222 COVID-19 vaccine. Overall study findings and caveats: Samples come after the peak T cell response, not at day 14. At baseline, just 5 or 6 AZD1222 recipients tested seropositive. Two doses of AZD1222 preceded a rise in Spike-specific TCR breadth and depth.

The method was immunoSEQ multiplex PCR; TCRdb's version includes in-frame clones alone and lacks a portion of them. The sample lists fewer than 90,000 clones, about 88% occurring once. This chain links TRBV28 with TRBJ1-1; D is unclear. Specimen: peripheral blood, collected on day 0 of AZD1222 vaccination. The receptor's source is an adult in good health. CDR3 bases: TGTGCCAGCAGCCTCCCGGCCACTGAAGCTTTCTTT. It yields the protein CASSLPATEAFF.